These T cell receptor beta chains were read from a single sample in a study of T-cell memory formation after mild COVID-19. MiXCR, applied by TCRdb to the 5' RACE reads, yields one record per CDR3 protein. Seen here are hundreds of thousands of distinct CDR3 sequences, around 27% observed once, and the top ten hold less than 15%. The sample comprised PBMCs or a T cell subset sorted from them (not recorded which). Receptor source: an adult woman who had mild COVID-19 (a few samples of this study predate the infection). Cell type and time point are not known. Both conserved end residues are part of each CDR3. The order of the fields is D gene, clone size, J gene, V gene, CDR3 protein, CDR3 DNA. D genes are given only for firm matches. Clone size is not always given. Where it is, it says once, few, many or a class for expanded clones.

NA	NA	TRBJ2-3	TRBV20-1	CSARSQENTDTQYF	TGCAGTGCTAGGAGTCAGGAGAACACAGATACGCAGTATTTT
TRBD2	NA	TRBJ2-7	TRBV20-1	CSAPAGTSGSYEQYF	TGCAGTGCGCCTGCCGGGACTAGCGGCTCCTACGAGCAGTACTTC
NA	NA	TRBJ1-1	TRBV25-1	CASSEMGQSEAFF	TGTGCCAGCAGTGAAATGGGCCAGAGTGAAGCTTTCTTT
TRBD2	few	TRBJ2-7	TRBV4-1	CASSQTGLADEQYF	TGCGCCAGCAGCCAAACCGGTCTAGCGGACGAGCAGTACTTC
NA	NA	TRBJ1-1	TRBV5-1	CASAPGGGYRSNTEAFF	TGCGCCAGCGCTCCAGGCGGGGGCTATCGAAGTAACACTGAAGCTTTCTTT
TRBD2	few	TRBJ2-1	TRBV7-6	CASSRTSGGAYNEQFF	TGTGCCAGCAGCCGTACTAGCGGGGGGGCCTACAATGAGCAGTTCTTC
TRBD1	NA	TRBJ1-1	TRBV6-2/TRBV6-3	CASSTWTGKAFF	TGTGCCAGCAGTACCTGGACAGGGAAAGCTTTCTTT
TRBD2	NA	TRBJ2-7	TRBV6-2/TRBV6-3	CASSPIAGVYEQYF	TGTGCCAGCAGCCCCATAGCGGGGGTCTACGAGCAGTACTTC
NA	NA	TRBJ1-2	TRBV7-9	CASSSTLGGTANYGYTF	TGTGCCAGCAGCTCAACACTTGGAGGGACGGCTAACTATGGCTACACCTTC
TRBD1	NA	TRBJ2-1	TRBV6-5	CARFPGQASNEQFF	TGTGCCAGATTTCCGGGACAGGCTAGCAATGAGCAGTTCTTC
NA	few	TRBJ1-1	TRBV7-9	CASSFPGLNTEAFF	TGTGCCAGCAGCTTTCCCGGACTGAACACTGAAGCTTTCTTT
TRBD2	NA	TRBJ2-5	TRBV5-1	CASTVTSGKSETQYF	TGCGCCAGCACCGTTACTAGCGGGAAGTCGGAGACCCAGTACTTC
NA	NA	TRBJ2-7	TRBV6-5	CASSYSGLNGYEQYF	TGTGCCAGCAGTTACTCGGGACTGAATGGGTACGAGCAGTACTTC
NA	NA	TRBJ1-2	TRBV24-1	CATSPTGSNYGYTF	TGTGCCACCAGTCCTACAGGGTCTAACTATGGCTACACCTTC
TRBD1	NA	TRBJ1-2	TRBV7-9	CASTGGDRPLHGYTF	TGTGCCAGCACCGGTGGGGACAGGCCTCTCCATGGCTACACCTTC
TRBD2	NA	TRBJ2-1	TRBV4-3	CASSKFGGSSYNEQFF	TGCGCCAGCAGTAAATTTGGCGGGAGCTCCTACAATGAGCAGTTCTTC
TRBD2	NA	TRBJ2-3	TRBV2	CASRRTSGPISTDTQYF	TGTGCCAGCAGGCGGACTAGCGGTCCTATTAGCACAGATACGCAGTATTTT
NA	NA	TRBJ1-3	TRBV3-1	CASSQDLISGNTIYF	TGTGCCAGCAGCCAAGATTTAATCTCTGGAAACACCATATATTTT
TRBD2	NA	TRBJ2-7	TRBV7-9	CASSPSGLAGGVEQYF	TGTGCCAGCAGCCCCTCGGGACTAGCGGGAGGTGTCGAGCAGTACTTC
NA	many	TRBJ2-3	TRBV7-9	CASSSGRGFGDTQYF	TGTGCCAGCAGCTCCGGCCGGGGGTTTGGGGATACGCAGTATTTT
NA	NA	TRBJ2-2	TRBV11-2	CASTGGLRGAGELFF	TGTGCCAGCACCGGGGGGCTCCGTGGGGCCGGGGAGCTGTTTTTT
TRBD1	few	TRBJ1-2	TRBV7-9	CASSPETGANGYTF	TGTGCCAGCAGCCCGGAGACAGGGGCGAATGGCTACACCTTC
NA	NA	TRBJ1-1	TRBV7-9	CASSFVYTEAFF	TGTGCCAGCAGCTTCGTGTACACTGAAGCTTTCTTT
NA	few	TRBJ2-7	TRBV3-1	CASSQEVERSSYEQYF	TGTGCCAGCAGCCAAGAGGTGGAGAGGAGCTCCTACGAGCAGTACTTC
TRBD1	few	TRBJ2-6	TRBV7-2	CASSLAGTGSGANVLTF	TGTGCCAGCAGCTTAGCCGGGACAGGGTCTGGGGCCAACGTCCTGACTTTC
NA	few	TRBJ2-3	TRBV7-9	CASSPEGQNTDTQYF	TGTGCCAGCAGCCCAGAGGGACAAAACACAGATACGCAGTATTTT
TRBD2	few	TRBJ2-1	TRBV27	CASVHRGGAPLPPYNEQFF	TGTGCCAGCGTACACCGCGGGGGGGCCCCCCTTCCACCCTACAATGAGCAGTTCTTC
NA	NA	TRBJ1-1	TRBV5-4	CASSLASGAGTEAFF	TGTGCCAGCAGCTTGGCATCCGGCGCTGGCACTGAAGCTTTCTTT
NA	NA	TRBJ2-7	TRBV6-5	CASSSRGLLAYEQYF	TGTGCCAGCAGTTCTCGAGGACTTCTGGCCTACGAGCAGTACTTC
NA	NA	TRBJ2-5	TRBV27	CASSPARGETQYF	TGTGCCAGCAGTCCCGCGAGGGGAGAGACCCAGTACTTC
NA	NA	TRBJ2-2	TRBV12-3/TRBV12-4	CASSLSRAGHTNTGELFF	TGTGCCAGCAGTTTAAGTAGGGCAGGACATACGAACACCGGGGAGCTGTTTTTT
NA	NA	TRBJ2-1	TRBV7-2	CASSLGATDSYNEQFF	TGTGCCAGCAGCTTAGGGGCGACTGATTCCTACAATGAGCAGTTCTTC
NA	NA	TRBJ2-5	TRBV29-1	CSVGTYGYQETQYF	TGCAGCGTTGGTACGTACGGATACCAAGAGACCCAGTACTTC
NA	few	TRBJ2-3	TRBV7-9	CASSLDGGAYTQYF	TGTGCCAGCAGCTTAGACGGGGGAGCTTATACGCAGTATTTT
TRBD1	many	TRBJ2-1	TRBV5-1	CASSLGYRGNEQFF	TGCGCCAGCAGCTTGGGTTACAGGGGGAATGAGCAGTTCTTC
TRBD2	few	TRBJ2-5	TRBV7-2	CASRSSGLAGVGKTQYF	TGTGCCAGCAGATCATCGGGACTAGCGGGGGTTGGAAAGACCCAGTACTTC
NA	NA	TRBJ1-1	TRBV12-3/TRBV12-4	CASSFMGLHEAFF	TGTGCCAGCAGTTTTATGGGTTTACATGAAGCTTTCTTT
NA	NA	TRBJ2-7	TRBV9	CASSVVAEALNEQYF	TGTGCCAGCAGCGTAGTGGCAGAAGCCCTCAACGAGCAGTACTTC
NA	NA	TRBJ2-7	TRBV3-1	CASSPGEGAYEQYF	TGTGCCAGCAGCCCAGGAGAGGGGGCCTACGAGCAGTACTTC
NA	few	TRBJ2-3	TRBV24-1	CATRLGAADTQYF	TGTGCCACCAGGCTGGGGGCGGCGGATACGCAGTATTTT
TRBD1	few	TRBJ2-1	TRBV24-1	CATSSRDRGSTVGDEQFF	TGTGCCACCAGCTCCCGGGACAGGGGGTCCACGGTGGGGGATGAGCAGTTCTTC
NA	NA	TRBJ1-2	TRBV28	CASSLPSGGGDGYTF	TGTGCCAGCAGTTTACCAAGTGGTGGGGGCGACGGCTACACCTTC
NA	many	TRBJ2-1	TRBV5-6	CASSLALGGQFF	TGTGCCAGCAGCTTGGCTCTGGGTGGGCAGTTCTTC
NA	few	TRBJ2-2	TRBV24-1	CATSDSGHLDITGELFF	TGTGCCACCAGTGATTCGGGACACTTGGATATAACCGGGGAGCTGTTTTTT
NA	once	TRBJ1-3	TRBV6-5	CASSYSGESGNTIYF	TGTGCCAGCAGTTACTCGGGGGAGTCTGGAAACACCATATATTTT
NA	NA	TRBJ2-1	TRBV7-2	CASSSPSLFSSYNEQFF	TGTGCCAGCAGCTCTCCATCACTTTTCAGCTCCTACAATGAGCAGTTCTTC
TRBD2	NA	TRBJ2-7	TRBV4-3	CASSQDASGSGGSYEQYF	TGCGCCAGCAGCCAAGATGCTAGCGGGAGTGGGGGTTCCTACGAGCAGTACTTC
TRBD2	NA	TRBJ2-7	TRBV20-1	CSARDYLAGRSYEQYF	TGCAGTGCTAGGGACTACCTAGCGGGAAGGTCCTACGAGCAGTACTTC
TRBD2	NA	TRBJ2-7	TRBV4-2	CASSQTSGLAGGYEQYF	TGTGCCAGCAGCCAGACGTCGGGCCTAGCGGGGGGCTACGAGCAGTACTTC
TRBD2	once	TRBJ2-1	TRBV9	CASSVQGLAGGTPNEQFF	TGTGCCAGCAGCGTTCAGGGACTAGCGGGAGGGACCCCCAATGAGCAGTTCTTC
TRBD1	few	TRBJ1-1	TRBV4-1	CASSHPGTGWENTEAFF	TGCGCCAGCAGCCACCCCGGGACAGGGTGGGAGAACACTGAAGCTTTCTTT
NA	NA	TRBJ1-2	TRBV29-1	CSAEGGSLNYGYTF	TGCAGCGCCGAGGGGGGGAGCCTTAACTATGGCTACACCTTC
TRBD1	few	TRBJ2-4	TRBV30	CAWSLQGKNIQYF	TGTGCCTGGAGCCTACAGGGGAAAAACATTCAGTACTTC
NA	few	TRBJ2-7	TRBV4-1	CASSPITSYEQYF	TGCGCCAGCAGCCCAATAACGTCTTACGAGCAGTACTTC
NA	NA	TRBJ2-7	TRBV6-5	CASSRRAMDFTYEQYF	TGTGCCAGCAGTCGCCGAGCCATGGACTTTACCTACGAGCAGTACTTC
TRBD2	NA	TRBJ2-7	TRBV11-3	CASSLVSSSGGAYEQYF	TGTGCCAGCAGCTTAGTTAGTTCTAGCGGGGGCGCCTACGAGCAGTACTTC
NA	NA	TRBJ1-4	TRBV4-1	CASSRTSTNEKLFF	TGCGCCAGCAGCCGAACCTCAACTAATGAAAAACTGTTTTTT